One sample yielded the 26 T cell receptor beta chains listed below, sequenced in a study of T cell changes during pregnancy in multiple sclerosis. The protocol was immunoSEQ multiplex PCR, while the TCRdb copy is restricted to in-frame clones and leaves out a portion. The data hold 85,000 to 90,000 clones, with about 94% observed a single time. Sequencing used peripheral blood, obtained after pregnancy. Receptors originate from a female donor in good health, enrolled as a control in a pregnancy study.

The CDR3 nucleotides read TGTGCCAGCATTCAATCGGGGGAAACTTATACTGAAGCTTTCTTT. Its translation is CASIQSGETYTEAFF. This sequence joins TRBV5-6 and TRBJ1-1, with D possibly TRBD1 on 5 matching bases. Germline V CDR1 and CDR2: SGHDT, YYEEEE. This CDR3 comprises 15 residues. Trimming pared 6 bases from V and 5 bases from J, leaving 20 bases between.

This chain joins TRBV27 and TRBJ1-1, with 8 bases matching TRBD1. V was pared by 8 bases and J by 5 bases, with 7 bases of the junction left unmatched. Germline CDR1 MNHEY, CDR2 SMNVEV (reference sequence). There are 13 residues in the CDR3. CDR3 in DNA: TGTGCCAGCCAATTGGACAGGGCAACTGAAGCTTTCTTT. Protein product: CASQLDRATEAFF.

V usage is TRBV5-5 and J usage is TRBJ1-4; D call uncertain. Germline loops: CDR1 SGHKS, CDR2 YYEKEE (reference sequence). Trimming left V 0 bases short and J 4 bases short, with 7 bases between. The CDR3 spans 14 residues. CDR3 sequence: CASSLDSINEKLFF. CDR3 bases: TGTGCCAGCAGCTTGGACAGCATTAATGAAAAACTGTTTTTT.

This chain connects TRBV25-1 to TRBJ1-1, with TRBD1 matching 10 bases. Germline lookup yields CDR1 MGHDK and CDR2 SYGVNS. This CDR3 has 15 residues. Trimming cost V 4 bases and J 4 bases; bases outside gene matches: 6. CDR3 DNA sequence: TGTGCCAGCAGTGGGGGACAGGGGTTGAGCACTGAAGCTTTCTTT. Protein product: CASSGGQGLSTEAFF.

The genes are TRBV6-1 and TRBJ2-7; the D gene is possibly TRBD1 (5 bases). Germline CDR1 MNHNS, CDR2 SASEGT. V was trimmed by 6 bases and J by 9 bases, leaving 15 bases between them. The CDR3 totals 12 residues. The CDR3 nucleotides are TGTGCCAGCAGCAGCCAGGGTGGTAGGCAGTACTTC. The encoded protein is CASSSQGGRQYF.

This chain joins TRBV28 and TRBJ1-1; D not certain. This CDR3 has 15 residues. V lost 7 bases and J lost 1, with 16 bases in between. The germline V gene has CDR1 MDHEN and CDR2 SYDVKM. CDR3 residues: CASTRVQARNTEAFF. The CDR3 DNA sequence: TGTGCCAGCACCCGTGTCCAGGCAAGGAACACTGAAGCTTTCTTT.

The gene calls are TRBV18 and TRBJ1-1; TRBD1 agrees at 10 bases. The CDR3 spans 15 residues. CDR1 is KGHSH and CDR2 is LQKENI in the germline V gene. The V segment lost 3 bases and the J segment 6 bases; nucleotides outside the gene matches: 7. The chain's CDR3 is CASSPRGQGSAEAFF. The CDR3 DNA sequence: TGTGCCAGCTCACCTAGGGGACAGGGGAGCGCTGAAGCTTTCTTT. Together with reference TRBV18 and TRBJ1-1, the CDR3 gives the full variable domain: NAGVMQNPRHLVRRRGQEARLRCSPMKGHSHVYWYRQLPEEGLKFMVYLQKENIIDESGMPKERFSAEFPKEGPSILRIQQVVRGDSAAYFCASSPRGQGSAEAFFGQGTRLTVV.

The chain combines TRBV28 with TRBJ1-5, with TRBD1 as a possible D gene (6 bases). The germline V gene has CDR1 MDHEN and CDR2 SYDVKM. This CDR3 spans 15 amino acids. V was pared by 5 bases and J by 0 bases, with 11 bases between. CDR3 nucleotides: TGTGCCAGCAGTCTTCAGGGGTCTAGCAATCAGCCCCAGCATTTT. It encodes CASSLQGSSNQPQHF.

The chain joins TRBV11-2 to TRBJ2-7; D gene unclear. CDR1 SGHAT and CDR2 FQNNGV come from the germline V gene. This CDR3 is built from 12 residues. The ends were cut back, 7 bases at V and 1 base at J, with 8 bases in the middle. The CDR3 spells CASTDGSYEQYF. CDR3 DNA: TGTGCCAGCACTGACGGGTCCTACGAGCAGTACTTC.

CDR3 amino acids: CASSQDSRTSGSIEQFF. The CDR3 coding sequence is TGCGCCAGCAGCCAAGACTCTAGGACTAGCGGGAGTATTGAGCAGTTCTTC. The J gene is TRBJ2-1, the V gene TRBV4-1; TRBD2 aligns across 13 bases. The CDR3 loop spans 17 amino acids. Germline-derived CDR1 and CDR2 are MGHRA and YSYEKL. V was pared by 0 bases and J by 9 bases, with 8 bases of the junction left unmatched.

In nucleotides, the CDR3 is TGCGCCAGCAGCTTGCAGGGACAGGGGTCCAATGAGCAGTTCTTC. Translating it yields CASSLQGQGSNEQFF. V gene TRBV5-1 combines with J gene TRBJ2-1, with TRBD1 matching 10 bases. The germline V gene encodes CDR1 SGHRS and CDR2 YFSETQ. The CDR3 runs to 15 residues. V shed 1 base, J shed 6 bases, and the junction held 4 bases outside the gene matches.

J is TRBJ2-3 and V is TRBV5-1; no clear D. This CDR3 is 14 amino acids long. V dropped 1 base and J dropped 0 bases, with 6 bases sitting between them. Germline CDR1 reads SGHRS; CDR2 reads YFSETQ. The CDR3 reads CASSLSQSTDTQYF. The CDR3 DNA is TGCGCCAGCAGCTTGTCGCAGAGCACAGATACGCAGTATTTT.

The chain is built from TRBV5-1 and TRBJ2-5; TRBD1 is a possible D gene (5 bases). The CDR3 contains 16 residues. CDR1 SGHRS and CDR2 YFSETQ come from the germline V gene. The V end was cut by 4 bases, the J end by 5 bases, with 21 bases between. CDR3 nucleotides: TGCGCCAGCAGCACCCAAAAGGGGTTGGAACCCGAGACCCAGTACTTC. This translates into CASSTQKGLEPETQYF.

The rearrangement joins TRBV11-3 to TRBJ2-7; 12 bases match TRBD2. Germline-derived CDR1 and CDR2 are SGHNT and YENEEA. CDR3 size: 15 residues. The J segment lost 5 bases and the V segment lost 4 bases, leaving 6 bases of the junction unmatched. The CDR3 nucleotides read TGTGCCAGCAGCTCAGGACTAGCGGGATCTCACGAGCAGTACTTC. It yields the protein CASSSGLAGSHEQYF.

The rearrangement links TRBV27 to TRBJ2-6, with D hard to call. Trimming left V 6 bases short and J 6 bases short, with 15 bases between. In germline, CDR1 is MNHEY, CDR2 SMNVEV (reference sequence). The CDR3 totals 15 residues. The CDR3 DNA is TGTGCCAGCAGCACCCCGACTCTGGCGGCCAACGTCCTGACTTTC. Its translation is CASSTPTLAANVLTF.

The V gene is TRBV14, the J gene TRBJ2-7; D is possibly TRBD2 (6 bases). This CDR3 is built from 13 residues. Germline V gene data show CDR1 as SGHDN and CDR2 as FVKESK. Deletions cut 4 bases from V and 1 base from J, with 8 bases between. The CDR3 reads CASSPGTSYEQYF. In nucleotides, the CDR3 is TGTGCCAGCAGCCCCGGGACTTCCTACGAGCAGTACTTC.

The chain employs TRBV4-2 and TRBJ2-6, with 7 bases identical to TRBD1. The CDR3 extends over 18 amino acids. Germline V lookup: CDR1 LGHNA, CDR2 YNFKEQ. The ends lost 3 bases at V and 0 bases at J; junction bases unmatched: 8. As DNA, the CDR3 is TGTGCCAGCAGCCATCCACAGGGGTTCAACTCTGGGGCCAACGTCCTGACTTTC. As protein: CASSHPQGFNSGANVLTF.

The chain is built from TRBV2 and TRBJ2-5; 11 bases match TRBD2. Germline assignment: CDR1 SNHLY and CDR2 FYNNEI. The CDR3 loop spans 15 amino acids. V shed 6 bases and J 4 bases; nucleotides not matched to a gene: 7. In DNA, the CDR3 is TGTGCCAGCAGCATACTAGCGGGAGAGAGAGAGACCCAGTACTTC. Translated, it gives CASSILAGERETQYF.

The chain is built from TRBV27 and TRBJ2-7, with TRBD2 matching over 10 bases. This CDR3 region has 16 residues. V was pared by 6 bases and J by 0 bases, with 8 bases of the junction left unmatched. CDR1 MNHEY and CDR2 SMNVEV come from the germline V gene (reference sequence). The CDR3 DNA sequence: TGTGCCAGCAGCCCATCCAGCGGGAGGGTCTCCTACGAGCAGTACTTC. Amino acids: CASSPSSGRVSYEQYF.

This clone was observed once. This chain links TRBV19 with TRBJ2-1; 11 bases are shared with TRBD2. The germline gives CDR1 LNHDA, CDR2 SQIVND (reference sequence). V lost 5 bases and J lost 6; bases outside the gene matches: 9. The CDR3 has 16 residues. DNA for the CDR3: TGTGCCAGTAGTGTGGTGGCCACTAGCGGGAGCAATGAGCAGTTCTTC. It yields the protein CASSVVATSGSNEQFF.

This CDR3 is CASSLARGPDTQYF. CDR3 bases: TGCGCCAGCAGCTTGGCCAGGGGACCAGATACGCAGTATTTT. This chain uses TRBV5-1 with TRBJ2-3, with a tentative D call TRBD1 (6 bases). CDR3 length: 14 amino acids. V was cut by 0 bases and J by 4 bases, with 9 bases left in between. Germline values: CDR1 SGHRS, CDR2 YFSETQ. Together with reference TRBV5-1 and TRBJ2-3, the CDR3 gives the full variable domain: KAGVTQTPRYLIKTRGQQVTLSCSPISGHRSVSWYQQTPGQGLQFLFEYFSETQRNKGNFPGRFSGRQFSNSRSEMNVSTLELGDSALYLCASSLARGPDTQYFGPGTRLTVL.

The chain uses TRBV28 and TRBJ2-5; TRBD2 matches at 9 bases. Unmatched junction bases numbered 7, after V lost 3 bases and J lost 5 bases. Per germline, CDR1 MDHEN and CDR2 SYDVKM. The CDR3 is made up of 15 amino acids. The CDR3 is CASSFVSGSQETQYF. In DNA, the CDR3 is TGTGCCAGCAGTTTCGTTAGCGGGAGTCAGGAGACCCAGTACTTC.

The chain carries TRBV4-1 and TRBJ2-1, with D unresolved. V lost 4 bases and J lost 0, with 13 bases in between. The length of the CDR3 is 16 residues. Germline V gives CDR1 MGHRA, CDR2 YSYEKL. The CDR3 sequence is CASSLLPLISYNEQFF. The CDR3 nucleotides read TGCGCCAGCAGCCTCCTCCCCCTTATCTCCTACAATGAGCAGTTCTTC.

V gene TRBV2 combines with J gene TRBJ2-7; D uncertain. Trimming stripped 6 bases from V and 4 bases from J, with 7 bases between. This CDR3 is built from 11 residues. CDR1 is SNHLY and CDR2 is FYNNEI in the germline V gene. The CDR3 DNA is TGTGCCAGCAGCCCCTTTTACGAGCAGTACTTC. It is translated as CASSPFYEQYF.

This clone showed up just once. The chain links TRBV5-5 to TRBJ2-3; TRBD1 aligns across 7 bases. The V gene end was trimmed by 2 bases and the J gene end by 13 bases; junction bases not matched to a gene: 13. Germline lookup yields CDR1 SGHKS and CDR2 YYEKEE (reference sequence). The CDR3 runs to 14 residues. CDR3 loop: CASSFSGTVEREYF. In nucleotides, the CDR3 is TGTGCCAGCAGCTTTTCCGGGACAGTAGAACGAGAGTATTTT.

Only one count was recorded for this clone. The chain is built from TRBV2 and TRBJ2-7; D possibly corresponds to TRBD1 (5 bases). The CDR3 runs 12 residues. Per germline, CDR1 SNHLY and CDR2 FYNNEI. V was trimmed by 4 bases and J by 5 bases, leaving 9 bases between them. The CDR3 region is CASSATGDEQYF. DNA of the CDR3: TGTGCCAGCAGTGCAACAGGTGACGAGCAGTACTTC. Using reference TRBV2 and TRBJ2-7 for the parts outside the CDR3, the full variable domain is EPEVTQTPSHQVTQMGQEVILRCVPISNHLYFYWYRQILGQKVEFLVSFYNNEISEKSEIFDDQFSVERPDGSNFTLKIRSTKLEDSAMYFCASSATGDEQYFGPGTRLTVT.